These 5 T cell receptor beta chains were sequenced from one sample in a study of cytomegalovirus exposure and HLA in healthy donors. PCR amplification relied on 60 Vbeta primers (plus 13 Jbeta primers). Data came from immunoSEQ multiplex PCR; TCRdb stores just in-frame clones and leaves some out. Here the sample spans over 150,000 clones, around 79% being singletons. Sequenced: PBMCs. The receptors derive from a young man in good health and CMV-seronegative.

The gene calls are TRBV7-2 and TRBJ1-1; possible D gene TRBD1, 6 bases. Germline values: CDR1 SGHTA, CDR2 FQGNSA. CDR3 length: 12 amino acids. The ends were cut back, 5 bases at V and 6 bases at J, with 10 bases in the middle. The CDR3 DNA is TGTGCCAGCAGCCCGAGGGGGTCTGAAGCTTTCTTT. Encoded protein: CASSPRGSEAFF.

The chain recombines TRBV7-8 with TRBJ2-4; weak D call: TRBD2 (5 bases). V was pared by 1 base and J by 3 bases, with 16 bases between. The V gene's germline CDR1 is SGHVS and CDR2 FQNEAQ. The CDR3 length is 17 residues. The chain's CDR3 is CASSLGLAYGVKNIQYF. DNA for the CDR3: TGTGCCAGCAGCTTAGGGCTAGCCTACGGGGTCAAAAACATTCAGTACTTC. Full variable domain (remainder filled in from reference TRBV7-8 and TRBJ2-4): GAGVSQSPRYKVAKRGQDVALRCDPISGHVSLFWYQQALGQGPEFLTYFQNEAQLDKSGLPSDRFFAERPEGSVSTLKIQRTQQEDSAVYLCASSLGLAYGVKNIQYFGAGTRLSVL.

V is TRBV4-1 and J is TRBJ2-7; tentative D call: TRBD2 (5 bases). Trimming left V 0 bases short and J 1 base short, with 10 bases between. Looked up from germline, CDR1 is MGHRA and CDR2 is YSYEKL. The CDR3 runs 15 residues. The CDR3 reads CASSQERTSSYEQYF. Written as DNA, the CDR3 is TGCGCCAGCAGCCAAGAGCGGACTTCATCCTACGAGCAGTACTTC.

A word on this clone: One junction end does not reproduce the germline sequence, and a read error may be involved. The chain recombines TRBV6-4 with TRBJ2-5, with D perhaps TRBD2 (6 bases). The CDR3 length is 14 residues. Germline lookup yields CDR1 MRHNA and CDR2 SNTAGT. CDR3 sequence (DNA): TGTGCCAGCAATGACCGGGACTTTCCAGAGACCCAGTACTTC. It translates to CASNDRDFPETQYF.

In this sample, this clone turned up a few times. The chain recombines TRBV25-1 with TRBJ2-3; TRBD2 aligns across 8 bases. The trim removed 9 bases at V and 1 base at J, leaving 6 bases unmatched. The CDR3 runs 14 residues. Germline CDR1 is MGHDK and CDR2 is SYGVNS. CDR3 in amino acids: CARDGTRGTDTQYF. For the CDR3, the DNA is TGTGCCAGGGACGGGACTAGGGGCACAGATACGCAGTATTTT.